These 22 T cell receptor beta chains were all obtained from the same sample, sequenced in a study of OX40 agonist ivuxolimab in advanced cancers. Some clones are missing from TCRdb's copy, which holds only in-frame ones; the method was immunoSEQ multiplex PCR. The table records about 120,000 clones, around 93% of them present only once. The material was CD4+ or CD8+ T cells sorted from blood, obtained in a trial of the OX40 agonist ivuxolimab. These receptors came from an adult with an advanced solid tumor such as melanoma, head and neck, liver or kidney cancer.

The CDR3: CSVDPHRTEAFF. As DNA, the CDR3 is TGCAGCGTGGATCCCCACCGGACTGAAGCTTTCTTT. The V call is TRBV29-1, the J call TRBJ1-1, with D unresolved. The CDR3 sequence is 12 residues long. CDR1 and CDR2 from the germline V gene are SQVTM and ANQGSEA. Trimming left V 6 bases short and J 5 bases short, with 13 bases between.

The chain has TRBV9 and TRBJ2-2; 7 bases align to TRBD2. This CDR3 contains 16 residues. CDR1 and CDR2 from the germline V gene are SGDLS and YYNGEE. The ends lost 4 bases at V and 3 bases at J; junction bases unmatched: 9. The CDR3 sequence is CASSTSGLVDTGELFF. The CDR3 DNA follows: TGTGCCAGCAGCACATCAGGACTAGTAGACACCGGGGAGCTGTTTTTT. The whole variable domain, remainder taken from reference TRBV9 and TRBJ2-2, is DSGVTQTPKHLITATGQRVTLRCSPRSGDLSVYWYQQSLDQGLQFLIQYYNGEERAKGNILERFSAQQFPDLHSELNLSSLELGDSALYFCASSTSGLVDTGELFFGEGSRLTVL.

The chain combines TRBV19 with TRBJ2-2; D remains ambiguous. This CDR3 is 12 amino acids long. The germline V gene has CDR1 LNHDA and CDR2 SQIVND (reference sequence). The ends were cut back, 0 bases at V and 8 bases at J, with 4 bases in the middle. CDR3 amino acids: CASSIDQGELFF. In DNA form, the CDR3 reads TGTGCCAGTAGTATAGATCAAGGGGAGCTGTTTTTT.

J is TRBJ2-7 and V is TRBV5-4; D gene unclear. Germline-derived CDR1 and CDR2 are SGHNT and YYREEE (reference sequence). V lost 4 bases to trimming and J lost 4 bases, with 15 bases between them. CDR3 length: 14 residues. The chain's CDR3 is CASSPRQGRYEQYF. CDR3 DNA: TGTGCCAGCAGCCCACGACAAGGACGGTACGAGCAGTACTTC.

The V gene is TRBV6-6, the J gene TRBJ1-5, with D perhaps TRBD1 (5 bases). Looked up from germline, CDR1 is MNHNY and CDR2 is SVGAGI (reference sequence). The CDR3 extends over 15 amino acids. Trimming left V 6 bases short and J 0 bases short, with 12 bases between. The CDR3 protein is CASSLGGDSNQPQHF. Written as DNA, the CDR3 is TGTGCCAGCAGCCTGGGGGGGGATAGCAATCAGCCCCAGCATTTT.

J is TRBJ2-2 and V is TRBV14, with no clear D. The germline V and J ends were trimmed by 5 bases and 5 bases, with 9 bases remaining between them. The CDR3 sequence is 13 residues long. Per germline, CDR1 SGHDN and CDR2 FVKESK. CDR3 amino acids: CASSGFLTGELFF. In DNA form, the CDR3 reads TGTGCCAGCAGCGGGTTCCTGACCGGGGAGCTGTTTTTT.

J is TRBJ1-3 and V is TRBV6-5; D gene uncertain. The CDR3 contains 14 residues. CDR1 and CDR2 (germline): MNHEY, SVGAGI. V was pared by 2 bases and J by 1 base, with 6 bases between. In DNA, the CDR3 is TGTGCCAGCAGTTACGACCGGTCTGGAAACACCATATATTTT. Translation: CASSYDRSGNTIYF.

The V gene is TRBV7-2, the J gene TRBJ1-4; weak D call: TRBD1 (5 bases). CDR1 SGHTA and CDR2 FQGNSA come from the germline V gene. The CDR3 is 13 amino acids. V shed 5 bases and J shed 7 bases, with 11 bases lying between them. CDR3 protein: CASSRQRTEKLFF. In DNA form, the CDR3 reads TGTGCCAGCAGCAGACAGCGAACTGAAAAACTGTTTTTT.

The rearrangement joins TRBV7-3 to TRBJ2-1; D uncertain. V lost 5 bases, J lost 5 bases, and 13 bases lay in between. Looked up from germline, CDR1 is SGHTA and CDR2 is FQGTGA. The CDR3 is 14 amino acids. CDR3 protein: CASSLLYENNEQFF. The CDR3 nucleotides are TGTGCCAGCAGCCTACTATATGAAAACAATGAGCAGTTCTTC.

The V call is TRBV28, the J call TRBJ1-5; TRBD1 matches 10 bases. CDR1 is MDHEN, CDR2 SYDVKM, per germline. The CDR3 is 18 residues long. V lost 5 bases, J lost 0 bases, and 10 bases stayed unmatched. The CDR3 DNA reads TGTGCCAGCAGTCTGCGGACAGGGGGAAAGTATAGCAATCAGCCCCAGCATTTT. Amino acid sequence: CASSLRTGGKYSNQPQHF.

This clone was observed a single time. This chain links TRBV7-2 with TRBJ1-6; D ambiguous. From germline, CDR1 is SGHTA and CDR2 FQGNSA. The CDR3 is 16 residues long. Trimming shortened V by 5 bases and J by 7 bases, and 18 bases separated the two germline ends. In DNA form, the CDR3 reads TGTGCCAGCAGCAGGGATAGCCCCGGCGGGAATTCACCCCTCCACTTT. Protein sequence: CASSRDSPGGNSPLHF.

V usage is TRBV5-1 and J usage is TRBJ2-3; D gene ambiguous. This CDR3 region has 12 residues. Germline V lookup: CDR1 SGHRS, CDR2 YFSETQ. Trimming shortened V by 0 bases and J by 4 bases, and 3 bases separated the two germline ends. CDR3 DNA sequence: TGCGCCAGCAGCTTGGTGGCAGATACGCAGTATTTT. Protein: CASSLVADTQYF. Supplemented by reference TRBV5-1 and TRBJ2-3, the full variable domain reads KAGVTQTPRYLIKTRGQQVTLSCSPISGHRSVSWYQQTPGQGLQFLFEYFSETQRNKGNFPGRFSGRQFSNSRSEMNVSTLELGDSALYLCASSLVADTQYFGPGTRLTVL.

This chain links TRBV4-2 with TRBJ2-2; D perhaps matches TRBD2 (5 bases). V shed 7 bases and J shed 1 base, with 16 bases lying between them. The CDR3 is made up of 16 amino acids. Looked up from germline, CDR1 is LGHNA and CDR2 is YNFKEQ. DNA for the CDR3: TGTGCCAGCACCCGAGGGAGACGGGAGAACACCGGGGAGCTGTTTTTT. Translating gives CASTRGRRENTGELFF.

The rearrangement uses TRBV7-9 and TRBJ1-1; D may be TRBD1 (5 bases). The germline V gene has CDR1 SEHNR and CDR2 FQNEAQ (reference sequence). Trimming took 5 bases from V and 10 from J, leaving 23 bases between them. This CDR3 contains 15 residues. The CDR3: CASSPPGTYNKGAFF. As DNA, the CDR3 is TGTGCCAGCAGCCCTCCGGGGACGTATAACAAGGGAGCTTTCTTT.

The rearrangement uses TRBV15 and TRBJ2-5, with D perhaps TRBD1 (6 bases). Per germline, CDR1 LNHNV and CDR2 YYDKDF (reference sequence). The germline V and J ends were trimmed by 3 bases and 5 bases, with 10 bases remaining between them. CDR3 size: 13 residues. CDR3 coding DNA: TGTGCCACCAGCAGCAGGGGAAGGGAGACCCAGTACTTC. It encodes CATSSRGRETQYF.

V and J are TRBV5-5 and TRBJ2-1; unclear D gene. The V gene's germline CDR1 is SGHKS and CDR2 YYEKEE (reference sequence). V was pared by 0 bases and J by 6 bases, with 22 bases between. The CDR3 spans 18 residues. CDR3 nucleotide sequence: TGTGCCAGCAGCTTGGTAACAATACAAGGGCGAGCGAGCAATGAGCAGTTCTTC. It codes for CASSLVTIQGRASNEQFF.

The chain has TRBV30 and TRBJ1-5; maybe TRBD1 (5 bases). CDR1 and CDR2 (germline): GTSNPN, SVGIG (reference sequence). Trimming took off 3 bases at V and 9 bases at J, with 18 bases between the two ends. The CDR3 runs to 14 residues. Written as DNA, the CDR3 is TGTGCCTGGAGCCCAGGGTCTGGGGGTTGGCCCCAGCATTTT. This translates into CAWSPGSGGWPQHF.

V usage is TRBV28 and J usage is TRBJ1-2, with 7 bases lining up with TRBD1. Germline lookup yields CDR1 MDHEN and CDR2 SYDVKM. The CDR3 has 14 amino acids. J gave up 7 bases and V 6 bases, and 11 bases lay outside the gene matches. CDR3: CASSLGTALGGYTF. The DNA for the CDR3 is TGTGCCAGCAGCCTAGGGACAGCCCTCGGTGGCTACACCTTC.

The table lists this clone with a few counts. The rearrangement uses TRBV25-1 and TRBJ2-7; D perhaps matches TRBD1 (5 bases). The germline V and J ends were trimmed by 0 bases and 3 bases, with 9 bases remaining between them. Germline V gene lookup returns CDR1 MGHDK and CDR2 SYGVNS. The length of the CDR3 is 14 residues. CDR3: CASSEYSQDYEQYF. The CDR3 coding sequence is TGTGCCAGCAGTGAATATTCACAGGACTACGAGCAGTACTTC.

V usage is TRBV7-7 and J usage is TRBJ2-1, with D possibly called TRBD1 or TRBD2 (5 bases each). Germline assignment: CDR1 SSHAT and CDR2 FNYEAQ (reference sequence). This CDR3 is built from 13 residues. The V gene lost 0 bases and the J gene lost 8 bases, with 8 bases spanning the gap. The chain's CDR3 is CASSLAGRDEQFF. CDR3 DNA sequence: TGTGCCAGCAGCTTAGCGGGACGAGATGAGCAGTTCTTC.

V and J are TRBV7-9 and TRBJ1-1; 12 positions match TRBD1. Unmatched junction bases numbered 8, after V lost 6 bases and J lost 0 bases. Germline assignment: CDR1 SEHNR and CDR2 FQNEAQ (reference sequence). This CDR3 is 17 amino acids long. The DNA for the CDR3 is TGTGCCAGCAGGACGGGACAGGGGGCTGTTTTGAACACTGAAGCTTTCTTT. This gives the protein CASRTGQGAVLNTEAFF.

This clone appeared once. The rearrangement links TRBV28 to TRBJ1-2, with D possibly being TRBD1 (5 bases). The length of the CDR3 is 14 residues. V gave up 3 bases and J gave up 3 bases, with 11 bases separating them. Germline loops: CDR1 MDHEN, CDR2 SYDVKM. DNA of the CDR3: TGTGCCAGCAGTTTCCGCGGGGGACACTATGGCTACACCTTC. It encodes CASSFRGGHYGYTF.